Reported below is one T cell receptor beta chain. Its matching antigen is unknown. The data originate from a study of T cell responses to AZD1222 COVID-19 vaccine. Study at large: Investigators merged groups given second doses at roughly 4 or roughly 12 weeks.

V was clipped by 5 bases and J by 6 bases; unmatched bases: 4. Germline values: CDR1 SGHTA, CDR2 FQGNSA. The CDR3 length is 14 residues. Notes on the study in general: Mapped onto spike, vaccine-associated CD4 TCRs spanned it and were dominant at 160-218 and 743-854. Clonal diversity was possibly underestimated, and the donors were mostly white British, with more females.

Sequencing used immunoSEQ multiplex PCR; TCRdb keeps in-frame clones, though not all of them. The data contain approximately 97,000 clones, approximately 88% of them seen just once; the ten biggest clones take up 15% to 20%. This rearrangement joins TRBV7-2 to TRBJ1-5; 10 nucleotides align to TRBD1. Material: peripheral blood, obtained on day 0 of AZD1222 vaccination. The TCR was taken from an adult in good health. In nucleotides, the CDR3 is TGTGCCAGCAGCCCAAGGACAGGGGGTCAGCCCCAGCATTTT. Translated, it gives CASSPRTGGQPQHF.